The T cell receptor (beta chain) under discussion was sequenced for a study of PD-1 blockade in classical Hodgkin lymphoma. Whole-study results and caveats: It was reported that newly diagnosed patients had less baseline TCR diversity than healthy donors. Still unresolved is the cause of the repertoire differences, which may be disease activity or prior therapy.

This clone was seen only once. Its antigen is not known. Only in-frame clones appear in the TCRdb table, and some are missing; sequencing was by immunoSEQ multiplex PCR. The sample includes fewer than 90,000 clones, over 90% of them seen just once. CDR1 SQVTM and CDR2 ANQGSEA come from the germline V gene. V was cut by 8 bases and J by 5 bases, with 15 bases left in between. The CDR3 has 12 amino acids. Time point reported: newly diagnosed, previously untreated cHL patient sample. The comparison group had newly diagnosed, previously untreated classical Hodgkin lymphoma. This clonotype originated in a human donor with classical Hodgkin lymphoma. Sequenced material: peripheral blood mononuclear cells (PBMCs). This chain links TRBV29-1 with TRBJ1-1, with D uncertain. For the CDR3, the DNA is TGCAGCCCTAGAGAGGTGGGAACTGAAGCTTTCTTT. Protein: CSPREVGTEAFF.